The 32 T cell receptor beta chains in this list originate from one sample, sequenced in a study of blood T cell repertoires in COVID-19. Clones were read by immunoSEQ multiplex PCR, and TCRdb kept only the in-frame ones, dropping some. The data contain 250,000 to 300,000 clones, roughly 85% of them singletons. Specimen: peripheral blood. These receptors were taken from a woman in her 70s with acute or convalescent COVID-19.

This chain connects TRBV30 to TRBJ1-6; the match to TRBD1 covers 8 bases. The CDR3 has 14 amino acids. V trimming: 2 bases; J trimming: 8 bases; junction bases outside the gene matches: 5. CDR1 GTSNPN and CDR2 SVGIG come from the germline V gene (reference sequence). The CDR3 sequence is CAWSKTGVYSPLHF. The CDR3, as DNA: TGTGCCTGGAGTAAGACAGGGGTCTATTCACCCCTCCACTTT.

The count of this clone is one. This sequence joins TRBV27 and TRBJ1-4; 8 nucleotides match TRBD1. The CDR3 runs 14 residues. V trimming: 5 bases; J trimming: 5 bases; junction bases outside the gene matches: 4. Germline V gene sequence: CDR1 MNHEY, CDR2 SMNVEV (reference sequence). The CDR3 loop reads CASSKQGGNEKLFF. Here the CDR3 DNA reads TGTGCCAGCAGTAAACAGGGGGGAAATGAAAAACTGTTTTTT.

This chain uses TRBV28 with TRBJ1-1; D gene unclear. Per the germline V gene, CDR1 is MDHEN and CDR2 is SYDVKM. The CDR3 totals 11 residues. V was trimmed by 3 bases and J by 5 bases, leaving 4 bases between them. CDR3 protein: CASSFRTEAFF. The CDR3 bases are TGTGCCAGCAGTTTTAGAACTGAAGCTTTCTTT.

The V call is TRBV5-4, the J call TRBJ2-3; 11 nucleotides match TRBD2. The CDR3 loop spans 16 amino acids. The trim removed 4 bases at V and 2 bases at J, leaving 6 bases unmatched. The V gene's germline CDR1 is SGHNT and CDR2 YYREEE (reference sequence). Here the CDR3 DNA reads TGTGCCAGCAGCCACCGACTAGCGGGGACCACAGATACGCAGTATTTT. Amino acid sequence: CASSHRLAGTTDTQYF.

V gene TRBV18 combines with J gene TRBJ1-1; D might be TRBD1 (5 bases). The CDR3 runs 15 residues. The V end was cut by 3 bases, the J end by 3 bases, with 14 bases between. Germline V gene lookup returns CDR1 KGHSH and CDR2 LQKENI. CDR3 in amino acids: CASSPEAGRYTEAFF. CDR3 nucleotides: TGTGCCAGCTCACCTGAGGCAGGGAGGTACACTGAAGCTTTCTTT. Filled out from reference TRBV18 and TRBJ1-1, the complete variable domain reads NAGVMQNPRHLVRRRGQEARLRCSPMKGHSHVYWYRQLPEEGLKFMVYLQKENIIDESGMPKERFSAEFPKEGPSILRIQQVVRGDSAAYFCASSPEAGRYTEAFFGQGTRLTVV.

This clone has only a few counts. The chain is built from TRBV6-5 and TRBJ1-2, with TRBD1 matching 7 bases. The CDR3 contains 15 residues. The germline V gene has CDR1 MNHEY and CDR2 SVGAGI. The V segment lost 6 bases and the J segment 1 base; nucleotides outside the gene matches: 8. The CDR3 loop reads CASRADRDFNYGYTF. The CDR3 DNA follows: TGTGCCAGCAGGGCTGACAGGGATTTTAACTATGGCTACACCTTC.

This clone was recorded only once. This chain uses TRBV2 with TRBJ1-5, with 7 positions matching TRBD1. The CDR3 consists of 14 residues. With V trimmed by 4 bases and J by 7 bases, 7 bases remained unmatched. Germline CDR1 SNHLY, CDR2 FYNNEI. CDR3: CASSATGPRQPQHF. CDR3 nucleotide sequence: TGTGCCAGCAGTGCGACAGGGCCTCGGCAGCCCCAGCATTTT. The full variable domain, its missing parts supplied by reference TRBV2 and TRBJ1-5, is EPEVTQTPSHQVTQMGQEVILRCVPISNHLYFYWYRQILGQKVEFLVSFYNNEISEKSEIFDDQFSVERPDGSNFTLKIRSTKLEDSAMYFCASSATGPRQPQHFGDGTRLSIL.

The rearrangement uses TRBV7-2 and TRBJ2-1, with TRBD1 as a possible D gene (6 bases). The germline gives CDR1 SGHTA, CDR2 FQGNSA. There are 17 residues in the CDR3. V lost 3 bases to trimming and J lost 0 bases, with 15 bases between them. This CDR3 is CASSFSGTRFSYNEQFF. CDR3 DNA sequence: TGTGCCAGCAGCTTCTCCGGGACACGATTCTCCTACAATGAGCAGTTCTTC.

The V gene is TRBV7-8, the J gene TRBJ1-1; TRBD1 is a possible D gene (5 bases). The CDR3 is made up of 15 amino acids. CDR1 is SGHVS, CDR2 FQNEAQ, per germline. V lost 5 bases and J 6 bases, leaving 19 bases between the germline ends. The CDR3 DNA reads as TGTGCCAGCAGCCTGTTAAGCAGGGTGATCTCTGAAGCTTTCTTT. Translating gives CASSLLSRVISEAFF. The full variable domain, completed using reference TRBV7-8 and TRBJ1-1, is GAGVSQSPRYKVAKRGQDVALRCDPISGHVSLFWYQQALGQGPEFLTYFQNEAQLDKSGLPSDRFFAERPEGSVSTLKIQRTQQEDSAVYLCASSLLSRVISEAFFGQGTRLTVV.

The gene calls are TRBV3-1 (or the pseudogene TRBV3-2) and TRBJ2-3, with TRBD2 identical over 12 bases. This CDR3 spans 16 amino acids. Per the germline V gene, CDR1 is LGHDT and CDR2 is YNNKEL (reference sequence). V lost 5 bases to trimming and J lost 1 base; unmatched junction nucleotides: 4. The CDR3, as DNA: TGTGCCAGCAGCTTTCGACTAGCGGGGGGCACAGATACGCAGTATTTT. The encoded protein is CASSFRLAGGTDTQYF.

The chain carries TRBV15 and TRBJ1-2; no definite D call. CDR3 length: 14 residues. From germline, CDR1 is LNHNV and CDR2 YYDKDF (reference sequence). V was trimmed by 0 bases and J by 7 bases, leaving 12 bases between them. The DNA of the CDR3 is TGTGCCACCAGCAGAGAACGGGGTATAGCTGGCTACACCTTC. Amino acid sequence: CATSRERGIAGYTF.

The chain joins TRBV5-5 to TRBJ2-3; D unresolved. The CDR3 contains 14 residues. V lost 0 bases and J 2 bases, leaving 7 bases between the germline ends. The germline V gene encodes CDR1 SGHKS and CDR2 YYEKEE (reference sequence). CDR3 DNA sequence: TGTGCCAGCAGCTTGGAATTTCTCACAGATACGCAGTATTTT. Its protein product is CASSLEFLTDTQYF.

This chain connects TRBV27 to TRBJ1-4; weak D call: TRBD1 (5 bases). The CDR3 totals 14 residues. Trimming stripped 3 bases from V and 5 bases from J, with 10 bases between. Per the germline V gene, CDR1 is MNHEY and CDR2 is SMNVEV (reference sequence). CDR3 loop: CASSLGQGNEKLFF. The CDR3 DNA sequence: TGTGCCAGCAGTTTGGGGCAGGGCAATGAAAAACTGTTTTTT. Based on the CDR3 plus reference TRBV27 and TRBJ1-4, the full variable domain is EAQVTQNPRYLITVTGKKLTVTCSQNMNHEYMSWYRQDPGLGLRQIYYSMNVEVTDKGDVPEGYKVSRKEKRNFPLILESPSPNQTSLYFCASSLGQGNEKLFFGSGTQLSVL.

The chain has TRBV12-3 or TRBV12-4 and TRBJ1-2; D is uncertain. V lost 4 bases and J 7 bases, leaving 13 bases between the germline ends. This CDR3 is built from 13 residues. CDR3 coding DNA: TGTGCCAGCAGTTCCCCCCTTACATCTGGCTACACCTTC. This translates into CASSSPLTSGYTF.

This clone has just one count. The CDR3 sequence is CASRARGLGERVKNIQYF. CDR3 DNA: TGTGCCAGCAGGGCACGGGGGTTAGGGGAACGGGTCAAAAACATTCAGTACTTC. The rearrangement joins TRBV3-1 (or the pseudogene TRBV3-2) to TRBJ2-4, with D maybe TRBD2 (6 bases). Germline CDR1 and CDR2: LGHDT and YNNKEL (reference sequence). The CDR3 has 18 residues. Trimming left V 6 bases short and J 3 bases short, with 24 bases between.

This clone has just one count. The gene calls are TRBV28 and TRBJ1-2, with unresolved D. V lost 3 bases, J lost 9 bases, and 11 bases lay in between. CDR1 and CDR2 from the germline V gene are MDHEN and SYDVKM. The CDR3 extends over 12 amino acids. The CDR3 DNA reads as TGTGCCAGCAGTTTGTCCCAGGTCCGCTACACCTTC. Amino acids: CASSLSQVRYTF.

The V gene is TRBV5-3, the J gene TRBJ1-5; D is perhaps TRBD1 (6 bases). TRBV5-3 is known as an ORF, though its function is uncertain. CDR3 length equals 15 residues. Between the trimmed V and J ends, which lost 1 base and 1 base, there was a span of 9 bases. CDR3 sequence: CARSLPGESNQPQHF. DNA of the CDR3: TGTGCCAGAAGCTTGCCAGGGGAAAGCAATCAGCCCCAGCATTTT.

The J gene is TRBJ2-1, the V gene TRBV11-2, with 8 bases identical to TRBD2. From germline, CDR1 is SGHAT and CDR2 FQNNGV. The CDR3 covers 14 residues. V shed 5 bases and J 9 bases; nucleotides not matched to a gene: 9. The CDR3 DNA follows: TGTGCCAGCAGCCAGACGACTAGCGCGGTTGAGCAGTTCTTC. It encodes CASSQTTSAVEQFF.

A single count supports this clone. In nucleotides, the CDR3 is TGTGCCAGCAGTTTCAAGACTAGCGGGAGAGACACCGGGGAGCTGTTTTTT. It translates to CASSFKTSGRDTGELFF. The chain links TRBV21-1 to TRBJ2-2; the table assigns TRBD2, which was not confirmed against the DNA. TRBV21-1 is labeled a pseudogene. The CDR3 loop spans 17 amino acids.

This chain links TRBV12-3 or TRBV12-4 with TRBJ1-5, with TRBD1 as a possible D gene (5 bases). The CDR3 length is 13 residues. V was trimmed by 6 bases and J by 7 bases, leaving 13 bases between them. The CDR3 DNA sequence: TGTGCCAGCAGGGGGGGTCGATACCAGCCCCAGCATTTT. Protein product: CASRGGRYQPQHF.

The chain carries TRBV20-1 and TRBJ2-5; a weak D match, TRBD2 (6 bases). The V gene lost 3 bases and the J gene lost 3 bases, with 11 bases spanning the gap. Germline-derived CDR1 and CDR2 are DFQATT and SNEGSKA (reference sequence). This CDR3 comprises 13 residues. This CDR3 is CSASHGGEETQYF. DNA for the CDR3: TGCAGTGCTAGTCACGGGGGAGAAGAGACCCAGTACTTC.

The rearrangement uses TRBV6-5 and TRBJ1-2; the match to TRBD1 covers 7 bases. Germline trimming cut 6 bases from V and 0 bases from J; bases unmatched to any gene: 4. The CDR3 has 14 amino acids. Germline CDR1 and CDR2: MNHEY and SVGAGI. This CDR3 reads CASSAGTANYGYTF. CDR3 nucleotides: TGTGCCAGCAGCGCAGGGACAGCTAACTATGGCTACACCTTC.

The gene calls are TRBV5-1 and TRBJ1-1, with TRBD1 identical over 10 bases. V lost 9 bases, J lost 3 bases, and 8 bases stayed unmatched. This CDR3 is 14 amino acids long. CDR1 and CDR2 (germline): SGHRS, YFSETQ. CDR3 region: CATTLGTGDTEAFF. The CDR3 region has the DNA TGCGCCACCACACTCGGGACAGGGGACACTGAAGCTTTCTTT. Variable domain in full (rest from reference TRBV5-1 and TRBJ1-1): KAGVTQTPRYLIKTRGQQVTLSCSPISGHRSVSWYQQTPGQGLQFLFEYFSETQRNKGNFPGRFSGRQFSNSRSEMNVSTLELGDSALYLCATTLGTGDTEAFFGQGTRLTVV.

This clone was recorded a few times. V is TRBV5-5 and J is TRBJ1-6, with D uncertain. Germline V gene data show CDR1 as SGHKS and CDR2 as YYEKEE (reference sequence). V was clipped by 2 bases and J by 6 bases, with 12 bases between them. The CDR3 is made up of 15 amino acids. The CDR3 nucleotides are TGTGCCAGCAGCTTAAGAGGTGGTCCTAATTCACCCCTCCACTTT. Its protein is CASSLRGGPNSPLHF.

Worth noting for this clone: Other DNA variants within this sample encode the same CDR3. V and J are TRBV5-1 and TRBJ1-1; D remains ambiguous. This CDR3 spans 15 amino acids. Germline values: CDR1 SGHRS, CDR2 YFSETQ. V was clipped by 0 bases and J by 1 base, with 10 bases between them. CDR3 residues: CASSLDGGGNTEAFF. CDR3 DNA sequence: TGCGCCAGCAGCTTGGACGGAGGAGGGAACACTGAAGCTTTCTTT.

This rearrangement joins TRBV4-1 to TRBJ2-1; D possibly corresponds to TRBD2 (6 bases). Germline V CDR1 and CDR2: MGHRA, YSYEKL. This CDR3 has 17 residues. V was shortened by 0 bases and J by 0 bases, with 12 bases between the two germline ends. The CDR3 here is CASSQEVTAGSYNEQFF. The CDR3 coding sequence is TGCGCCAGCAGCCAAGAAGTAACAGCGGGCTCCTACAATGAGCAGTTCTTC.

This rearrangement joins TRBV2 to TRBJ2-1, with TRBD2 matching over 8 bases. Germline CDR1 and CDR2: SNHLY and FYNNEI. This CDR3 comprises 15 residues. The J segment lost 1 base and the V segment lost 6 bases, leaving 5 bases of the junction unmatched. The CDR3 spells CASSGTRGSYNEQFF. The CDR3 DNA follows: TGTGCCAGCAGCGGGACTAGGGGGTCCTACAATGAGCAGTTCTTC.

The chain is built from TRBV19 and TRBJ1-6; the match to TRBD1 covers 7 bases. The CDR3 totals 14 residues. The germline V gene has CDR1 LNHDA and CDR2 SQIVND (reference sequence). V was clipped by 5 bases and J by 5 bases; unmatched bases: 3. The CDR3 nucleotides are TGTGCCAGTAGTGGACAGGCAAATAATTCACCCCTCCACTTT. This codes for CASSGQANNSPLHF. The full variable domain, in which reference TRBV19 and TRBJ1-6 provide the parts outside the CDR3, is DGGITQSPKYLFRKEGQNVTLSCEQNLNHDAMYWYRQDPGQGLRLIYYSQIVNDFQKGDIAEGYSVSREKKESFPLTVTSAQKNPTAFYLCASSGQANNSPLHFGNGTRLTVT.

The V call is TRBV4-1, the J call TRBJ1-1, with D possibly TRBD1 on 6 matching bases. This CDR3 has 18 amino acids. Germline CDR1 MGHRA, CDR2 YSYEKL. Trimming cost V 2 bases and J 0 bases, with 19 bases left between them. CDR3 region: CASSQPPPYRVLNTEAFF. The CDR3 region has the DNA TGCGCCAGCAGCCAACCTCCTCCTTACAGGGTACTGAACACTGAAGCTTTCTTT.

V and J are TRBV3-1 (or the pseudogene TRBV3-2) and TRBJ2-2; TRBD1 agrees at 8 bases. With V trimmed by 8 bases and J by 14 bases, 7 bases remained unmatched. CDR1 and CDR2 from the germline V gene are LGHDT and YNNKEL (reference sequence). The CDR3 consists of 11 residues. Written as DNA, the CDR3 is TGTGCCAGCGGGATGCAGGGGGCCCTGTTTTTT. Protein product: CASGMQGALFF.

The J gene is TRBJ1-4, the V gene TRBV3-1 (or the pseudogene TRBV3-2); maybe TRBD1 (5 bases). The CDR3 sequence is 16 residues long. Germline V gives CDR1 LGHDT, CDR2 YNNKEL (reference sequence). V was clipped by 0 bases and J by 4 bases, with 12 bases between them. The CDR3 bases are TGTGCCAGCAGCCAAGATCTGGGGGGGGTTAATGAAAAACTGTTTTTT. Translating it yields CASSQDLGGVNEKLFF.

The chain recombines TRBV6-1 with TRBJ1-5, with D perhaps matching TRBD1 (6 bases). CDR3 length: 14 residues. CDR1 is MNHNS and CDR2 is SASEGT in the germline V gene. V was pared by 2 bases and J by 6 bases, with 11 bases between. The CDR3 loop reads CASSERGGGQPQHF. CDR3 coding DNA: TGTGCCAGCAGTGAACGGGGGGGCGGTCAGCCCCAGCATTTT.